What follows is one T cell receptor (beta chain) and its context. Which antigen it targets is not known. No quality values exist for individual bases; no much larger clone is one base distant. This sample was taken from a study of cytomegalovirus exposure and HLA in healthy donors (dated by TCRdb to 2017 to 2019). Notes on the research overall: An earlier analysis of roughly 500 of the donors reported approximately 270 Gb of sequence data and 117 million unique TCR beta sequences from about 179 million T cells. An early release that covered roughly 600 HLA-typed donors contained about 300 gigabases of sequencing data and tens of millions of unique TCR sequences. Of the roughly 400 genotyped donors, approximately 81% were placed in the genetic ancestry cluster associated with self-reported Caucasian donors. The study aimed to test whether signatures of past pathogen exposure could be identified by cataloging public T cell receptors. Using immunosequencing, the study profiled T cell repertoires from about 610 subjects and related those repertoires to cytomegalovirus serostatus. Besides the first cohort of around 700 subjects, a separate validation cohort made up of 90 to 150 different subjects was used. The study combined high-throughput TCR immunosequencing, statistical association of individual TCRs with disease status, and machine learning to predict cytomegalovirus infection status. To study patterns of TCR occurrence, a later analysis re-analyzed previously published TCR beta repertoires from under 750 donors and added high-resolution HLA genotyping. In the later analysis, no new phenotypic data were used to find candidate immune exposures; instead, reliance was placed on TCR beta sequences and their occurrence across donors. In an earlier analysis of several hundred of the donors, high-throughput TCR beta sequencing was used to judge whether each TCR beta V gene segment behaved as functional or pseudogenic. Donor age, sex, ethnicity and CMV serostatus were compiled alongside the repertoire data. In a later genetic analysis, genome-wide SNP genotypes for about three fifths of the roughly 670 donors were used, and that subset was treated as a discovery cohort. Every discovery cohort repertoire had been produced on one sequencing platform. HLA typing included class I and class II loci at four-digit resolution. Typing coverage varied by locus: roughly 620-640 donors for A, B, C, DRB1 and DQB1; roughly 500 for DQA1; over 600 for DPA1; roughly 470 for DPB1. Because of strong linkage in the cohort, 4 to 6 DR-DQ haplotypes were treated as single units for association and clustering. Among some 400 genotyped donors of the cohort, an average of roughly 230,000 unique TCR beta nucleotide sequences was sequenced per donor, of which approximately 19% were non-productive.

Receptor amplification or capture employed the immunoSEQ multiplex PCR assay. For the multiplex PCR, a mixture combining 60 forward primers for TCR Vbeta segments and 13 reverse primers for TCR Jbeta segments was used. The CDR3 region of rearranged TCR beta genes was amplified from genomic DNA with a multiplex PCR assay. On the Illumina HiSeq System, the amplified TCR beta libraries were sequenced as 87-base-pair reads. In the authors' own workflow: A later analysis counted 75 million to 100 million unique TCR beta chains across the 550 to 800 repertoires, and 10 million to 12 million of these chains were shared by at least two donors. Raw reads were error-corrected and collapsed into unique sequences with a nearest-neighbor algorithm that merged closely related sequences to remove PCR and sequencing errors. To assign V, D and J gene segments, CDR3 sequences were aligned to IMGT reference sequences. Each retained sequence needed at least a six-nucleotide match to both a V gene segment and a J gene segment. A rearrangement was called productive if the CDR3 had no stop codons and remained in frame with V and J, and every other rearrangement was called non-productive. CDR3 was defined by IMGT convention, running from the second conserved V-encoded cysteine to the conserved J-encoded phenylalanine. The earlier analysis of about 560 of the donors excluded any sequence lacking an unambiguous match to a single V gene segment. In an earlier analysis of approximately 500 of the donors, a V segment was called functional when productive rearrangements were above 56.7%, and segregating when the standard deviation between donors exceeded 5%. To diagnose cytomegalovirus status from the catalog of TCR beta chain sequences, a statistical classification framework was built. In a later analysis, TCR nucleotide sequences were compared against IMGT/GENE-DB human TR gene sequences so that V and J genes could be assigned. A later analysis assigned CDR3 sequences and most-parsimonious VDJ recombination scenarios with the TCRdist pipeline. In a later analysis, every TCR beta chain was defined by the combination of its CDR3 amino acid sequence and its V-gene family, and reads without a unique V-gene family were dropped. A later analysis removed 550 to 650 highly shared, low-generation-probability nucleotide sequences to deal with suspected cross-contamination and a sequencing artifact. For each public chain, a later analysis derived a clonal expansion index from normalized ranks of inferred template counts within each repertoire. In a later analysis, generation probabilities were computed using a VDJ recombination model fitted to out-of-frame rearrangements, and the results were checked against IGoR. In a later analysis, TCR-TCR, TCR-HLA and TCR-CMV co-occurrence was scored with hypergeometric tests, and a repertoire-size bias correction was applied to TCR pairs. A later analysis estimated false discovery rates by permuting HLA or CMV assignments 20 times. In a later analysis, co-occurring TCRs were grouped using DBSCAN, and TCRdist sequence similarity was added for clustering within HLA-allele-positive subsets. Co-occurrence clustering excluded repertoires with fewer than 30,000 or more than 120,000 public chains, plus five with anomalous nucleotide sharing. TCRdb provides this immuneACCESS table in a form limited to in-frame rearrangements. Some clones are lacking; in checked studies, under half of them reflect an unresolved V gene, and why the rest are absent is not known. D and trimming were read from the DNA, whereas the V and J calls and clone size are those reported in that table. This sample holds more than 100,000 clones; over 80% were observed only once. About 2% of the sample is taken by the ten largest.

The paper's findings and limits, for the study overall: Correlated functional status among segregating V segments might reflect linkage disequilibrium, but an unknown experimental factor could not be ruled out. According to a later genetic analysis, donors in an Asian-associated ancestry cluster had fewer N-insertions in productive TCRs than the roughly 670-donor mean. CMV serostatus was the only immune exposure information available for the cohort. Only TCR beta chains were sequenced in this cohort, and the absence of alpha or paired-chain data limited detectable features. A further reported finding was that TCR beta sequences accurately predicted the HLA-A and HLA-B alleles for most subjects in the first cohort. Across donors, most TCR sequences were observed very rarely, whereas some public TCRs were present in many individuals. According to a later analysis, most CMV-associated TCR beta chains appeared to be HLA-restricted, and the HLA associations seemed to be driven largely by CMV exposure. According to a later analysis, parvovirus B19, influenza, CMV and Epstein-Barr virus appeared linked to several top co-occurrence clusters. Strong co-occurrence of HLA alleles, especially DR and DQ, made assigning TCR associations to individual alleles difficult. In a later analysis, HLA-associated TCR beta chains showed more clonal expansion and lower generation probabilities than non-associated chains that were equally common. HLA typing was unavailable for some donors at each locus, so association tests used only the typed subset. In a later genetic analysis, a missense DCLRE1C variant was associated with V-gene and J-gene trimming of TCR beta chains, and the association was replicated in an independent cohort. In both the original and validation cohorts, the classifier was reported to diagnose cytomegalovirus status with high specificity and sensitivity. It was suggested by the authors that the approach could potentially be generalized to other disease states and immunological phenotypes. A later analysis found that TCR association rates varied across HLA loci, with DRB1 alleles showing the most associated TCRs and HLA-C alleles the fewest. Three of the identified cytomegalovirus-associated TCR beta chains were confirmed in vitro to be specific for cytomegalovirus antigens. Because counts were too low, some 17 rarely observed V segments, including chromosome 9 orphons, were excluded from the earlier analysis of fewer than 650 of the donors. A total of 150 to 200 TCR beta chains were listed by the study as associated with cytomegalovirus. In a later analysis, over 15,000 TCR beta sequences were associated with specific HLA alleles at a false discovery rate of 0.05. Presence/absence analyses assumed roughly uniform sequencing depth across donors, an assumption that may not hold. The 87-base-pair reads could not distinguish some IMGT-functional V segments, including TRBV6-2 and TRBV6-3, so those segments were excluded. Broadly in line with IMGT annotations, most TCR beta V segments showed up in productive rearrangements about 90% or about 30% of the time in an earlier analysis of roughly 590 of the donors. A group of highly shared sequence variants was considered likely to be a technical artifact of the sequencing pipeline.

In total, 500 to 700 healthy bone marrow donors made up the cohort. Cohort members were all nominally healthy when sampled, although unrecorded immune exposures were likely present. The donor was CMV seronegative and belonged to the group of more than 300 seronegative cohort members. Each donor provided a peripheral blood sample, and peripheral blood mononuclear cells were used for TCR beta sequencing. The Qiagen DNeasy Blood Extraction Kit was used to extract genomic DNA from the blood cell samples. V has 2 bases trimmed and J has 4 bases trimmed; junction bases matching no gene number 5. Looking up the germline V gene yields CDR1 MNHNS and CDR2 SASEGT. From the cysteine up to the phenylalanine, the CDR3 has a length of 14 residues. Only the CDR3 region is kept as DNA, spanning 42 bases read in frame from base 1.

This receptor was taken from a man younger than 40 in good health and CMV-seronegative. The chain is made from TRBV6-1 and TRBJ2-7; 7 nucleotides in the junction match TRBD1. The specimen was PBMCs. This receptor carries the CDR3 CASSETGVTYEQYF. The base sequence is TGTGCCAGCAGTGAAACAGGGGTAACATACGAGCAGTACTTC.